The next 21 T cell receptor beta chains were all read from a single sample in a study of T cell responses to AZD1222 COVID-19 vaccine (TCRdb year 2021). Interpreted using the paper, the time point label stands for: about 28 days (+/-7) after the second vaccine dose. Library generation was performed with the immunoSEQ multiplex PCR assay. TCRdb retrieved this table from immuneACCESS and kept in-frame rearrangements only. Not all clones are present; in checked studies, unresolved V genes account for under half, and no reason is known for the remainder. This sample holds approximately 17,000 clones; about 80% were observed only once. 14% of the sample comes from the top ten. The sequences come from peripheral blood, collected 28 days after the second AZD1222 dose. The receptor set was obtained from an adult who received the AZD1222 COVID-19 vaccine.

This rearrangement joins TRBV9 to TRBJ2-7; TRBD1 matches at 7 bases. With 0 bases clipped from V and 2 bases from J, the junction kept 5 bases outside the gene matches. The CDR3 is made up of 15 amino acids. The germline V gene encodes CDR1 SGDLS and CDR2 YYNGEE. CDR3 loop: CASSVGSDRTYEQYF. The CDR3 DNA follows: TGTGCCAGCAGCGTAGGCTCGGACAGGACCTACGAGCAGTACTTC.

This clone was seen only a few times. The V and J genes are TRBV9 and TRBJ2-1; 7 positions agree with TRBD1. The CDR3 loop spans 18 amino acids. Looked up from germline, CDR1 is SGDLS and CDR2 is YYNGEE. The V segment lost 3 bases and the J segment 2 bases; nucleotides outside the gene matches: 14. The CDR3 DNA is TGTGCCAGCAGCGCGGAAGACAGGGCAATCGGAACCTACAATGAGCAGTTCTTC. This gives the protein CASSAEDRAIGTYNEQFF.

Regarding this clone: At one boundary the junction diverges from the germline segment, which might be a read error. CDR3 sequence (DNA): TGTGCCAGCAGTTACGGTCCCTCCGTCCTCTTC. This gives the protein CASSYGPSVLF. The gene calls are TRBV6-2 or TRBV6-3 and TRBJ2-7; no clear D gene. The V gene's germline CDR1 is MNHEY and CDR2 SVGEGT. The CDR3 has 11 amino acids.

The chain combines TRBV7-2 with TRBJ1-4; 8 bases agree with TRBD1. The CDR3 runs 15 residues. The germline CDR1 and CDR2 sequences are SGHTA and FQGNSA. The V and J ends lost 5 bases and 4 bases, in that order; junction bases with no gene match: 6. CDR3 in DNA: TGTGCCAGCAGCGTCGGACAGGGACATAATGAAAAACTGTTTTTT. This encodes CASSVGQGHNEKLFF.

V usage is TRBV2 and J usage is TRBJ2-7; weak D call: TRBD2 (6 bases). This CDR3 spans 13 amino acids. V gave up 3 bases and J gave up 1 base, with 7 bases separating them. Germline loops: CDR1 SNHLY, CDR2 FYNNEI. The chain's CDR3 is CASSDRESYEQYF. CDR3 bases: TGTGCCAGCAGTGATCGGGAGTCCTACGAGCAGTACTTC.

This clone is judged medium-sized (0.01 to 0.1%). The chain employs TRBV5-1 and TRBJ2-3; TRBD2 agrees at 7 bases. Trimming removed 4 bases from V and 4 bases from J; junction bases left unmatched: 9. The CDR3 is 15 amino acids. Germline CDR1 is SGHRS and CDR2 is YFSETQ. The CDR3 sequence: CASSPDGGGSDTQYF. For the CDR3, the DNA is TGCGCCAGCAGCCCGGACGGCGGGGGATCAGATACGCAGTATTTT.

J is TRBJ2-4 and V is TRBV9; the match to TRBD1 covers 8 bases. After removal of 0 bases from V and 3 bases from J, the junction contained 5 bases not matched to a gene. There are 16 residues in the CDR3. Germline-derived CDR1 and CDR2 are SGDLS and YYNGEE. CDR3 region: CASSVGAGGDKNIQYF. Here the CDR3 DNA reads TGTGCCAGCAGCGTAGGCGCAGGGGGCGACAAAAACATTCAGTACTTC.

In its sample, this clone was seen a few times. The chain employs TRBV12-5 and TRBJ1-1; the match to TRBD1 covers 7 bases. Per germline, CDR1 LGHNT and CDR2 FRNRAP. V was clipped by 4 bases and J by 2 bases; unmatched bases: 4. The length of the CDR3 is 14 residues. CDR3 residues: CASGSTGANTEAFF. CDR3 nucleotide sequence: TGTGCTAGTGGTTCCACAGGGGCTAACACTGAAGCTTTCTTT.

The chain recombines TRBV7-3 with TRBJ2-5; TRBD1 agrees at 7 bases. This CDR3 spans 13 amino acids. V gave up 4 bases and J gave up 4 bases; unmatched junction bases: 3. CDR1 and CDR2 from the germline V gene are SGHTA and FQGTGA. CDR3 loop: CASSSQGRETQYF. The CDR3 DNA is TGTGCCAGCAGCTCACAGGGGCGAGAGACCCAGTACTTC.

This chain connects TRBV7-2 to TRBJ2-7, with 12 bases fitting TRBD2. This CDR3 is built from 14 residues. J was trimmed by 7 bases and V by 2 bases; bases with no gene match: 3. The V gene's germline CDR1 is SGHTA and CDR2 FQGNSA. In DNA form, the CDR3 reads TGTGCCAGCAGCTTAAGACTAGCGGGGGTGGAGCAGTACTTC. It encodes CASSLRLAGVEQYF.

This chain links TRBV7-9 with TRBJ1-1, with D uncertain. This CDR3 is built from 17 residues. The ends were cut back, 5 bases at V and 6 bases at J, with 25 bases in the middle. Per germline, CDR1 SEHNR and CDR2 FQNEAQ (reference sequence). CDR3 coding DNA: TGTGCCAGCAGCCCCCCCTCGGAGATTTCGGATCGGGCTGAAGCTTTCTTT. Its protein is CASSPPSEISDRAEAFF. Supplemented by reference TRBV7-9 and TRBJ1-1, the full variable domain reads DTGVSQNPRHKITKRGQNVTFRCDPISEHNRLYWYRQTLGQGPEFLTYFQNEAQLEKSRLLSDRFSAERPKGSFSTLEIQRTEQGDSAMYLCASSPPSEISDRAEAFFGQGTRLTVV.

The V call is TRBV9, the J call TRBJ2-3, with D maybe TRBD2 (6 bases). The CDR3 loop spans 15 amino acids. The V gene lost 1 base and the J gene lost 2 bases, with 11 bases spanning the gap. CDR1 is SGDLS, CDR2 YYNGEE, per germline. CDR3 in DNA: TGTGCCAGCAGCGTAAGTAGCGGATACACAGATACGCAGTATTTT. Its protein is CASSVSSGYTDTQYF.

The V gene is TRBV7-2, the J gene TRBJ1-2, with D uncertain. The V and J ends lost 4 bases and 5 bases respectively, with 8 bases between them. The CDR3 consists of 12 residues. Germline CDR1 reads SGHTA; CDR2 reads FQGNSA. The CDR3 protein is CASSSRIYGYTF. CDR3 coding DNA: TGTGCCAGCAGCTCCCGAATTTATGGCTACACCTTC.

This clone was detected once. The J gene is TRBJ2-7, the V gene TRBV6-2 or TRBV6-3; 7 nucleotides align to TRBD2. Germline assignment: CDR1 MNHEY and CDR2 SVGEGT. The V segment lost 2 bases and the J segment 3 bases; nucleotides outside the gene matches: 4. The CDR3 runs to 14 residues. The CDR3 here is CASSYPGGGYEQYF. In DNA, the CDR3 is TGTGCCAGCAGTTACCCGGGGGGAGGCTACGAGCAGTACTTC.

The J gene is TRBJ2-3, the V gene TRBV6-2 or TRBV6-3, with TRBD2 matching over 12 bases. The V gene's germline CDR1 is MNHEY and CDR2 SVGEGT. V was clipped by 6 bases and J by 11 bases; unmatched bases: 3. The CDR3 has 12 amino acids. The DNA of the CDR3 is TGTGCCAGCAGCCCGACTAGCGGGAGGCAGTATTTT. Protein: CASSPTSGRQYF.

The chain joins TRBV11-2 to TRBJ1-1, with 7 bases identical to TRBD1. Germline CDR1 is SGHAT and CDR2 is FQNNGV. J lost 3 bases, V lost 10 bases, and 14 bases had no gene match. This CDR3 has 15 residues. CDR3 sequence (DNA): TGTGCCACCCTAAAGCTCAGGGGGGGGGACACTGAAGCTTTCTTT. Translating gives CATLKLRGGDTEAFF.

The chain employs TRBV6-2 or TRBV6-3 and TRBJ1-1, with D uncertain. The CDR3 extends over 14 amino acids. V lost 5 bases, J lost 1 base, and 11 bases lay in between. Germline V lookup: CDR1 MNHEY, CDR2 SVGEGT. Here the CDR3 reads CASSAGSANTEAFF. In DNA form, the CDR3 reads TGTGCCAGCAGTGCCGGGTCGGCGAACACTGAAGCTTTCTTT.

The chain combines TRBV20-1 with TRBJ1-6; D may be TRBD1 (5 bases). CDR1 and CDR2 (germline): DFQATT, SNEGSKA (reference sequence). This CDR3 is 16 amino acids long. With 3 bases removed from V and 0 bases from J, the gap between germline ends came to 12 bases. The CDR3 nucleotides are TGCAGTGCTAGTTCGGAGGGACGCTCCTATAATTCACCCCTCCACTTT. Translated, it gives CSASSEGRSYNSPLHF.

This clone occurred once. The gene calls are TRBV7-2 and TRBJ1-3; 8 positions agree with TRBD1. V gave up 4 bases and J gave up 0 bases; unmatched junction bases: 2. CDR3 length: 15 residues. CDR1 is SGHTA and CDR2 is FQGNSA in the germline V gene. This CDR3 is CASSSDRGSGNTIYF. The CDR3 DNA reads TGTGCCAGCAGCTCCGACAGGGGCTCTGGAAACACCATATATTTT.

This clone was counted once. The rearrangement joins TRBV27 to TRBJ1-1, with D unresolved. The V and J ends lost 2 bases and 2 bases respectively, with 3 bases between them. CDR1 is MNHEY and CDR2 is SMNVEV in the germline V gene (reference sequence). The CDR3 is 12 amino acids. The CDR3 loop is CASSLPNTEAFF. Written as DNA, the CDR3 is TGTGCCAGCAGTTTACCTAACACTGAAGCTTTCTTT.

The chain uses TRBV18 and TRBJ2-1; possible D gene TRBD1, 6 bases. Germline loops: CDR1 KGHSH, CDR2 LQKENI. V was trimmed by 2 bases and J by 0 bases, leaving 14 bases between them. The CDR3 contains 17 residues. CDR3 amino acids: CASSPEKWGRSYNEQFF. The CDR3 DNA reads as TGTGCCAGCTCACCAGAGAAATGGGGGCGCTCCTACAATGAGCAGTTCTTC. The full variable domain, completed using reference TRBV18 and TRBJ2-1, is NAGVMQNPRHLVRRRGQEARLRCSPMKGHSHVYWYRQLPEEGLKFMVYLQKENIIDESGMPKERFSAEFPKEGPSILRIQQVVRGDSAAYFCASSPEKWGRSYNEQFFGPGTRLTVL.